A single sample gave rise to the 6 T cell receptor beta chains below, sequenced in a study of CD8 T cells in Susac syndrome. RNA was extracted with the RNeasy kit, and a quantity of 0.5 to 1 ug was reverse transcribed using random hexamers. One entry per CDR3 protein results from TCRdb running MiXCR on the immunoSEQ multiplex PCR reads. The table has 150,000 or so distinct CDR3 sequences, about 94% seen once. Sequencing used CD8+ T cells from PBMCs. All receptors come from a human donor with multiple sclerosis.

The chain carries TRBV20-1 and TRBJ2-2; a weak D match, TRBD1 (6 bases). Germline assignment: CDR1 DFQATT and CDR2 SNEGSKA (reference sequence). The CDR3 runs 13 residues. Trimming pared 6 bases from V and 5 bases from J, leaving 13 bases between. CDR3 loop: CSASDQGTGELFF. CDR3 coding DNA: TGCAGTGCCTCGGACCAGGGGACCGGGGAGCTGTTTTTT.

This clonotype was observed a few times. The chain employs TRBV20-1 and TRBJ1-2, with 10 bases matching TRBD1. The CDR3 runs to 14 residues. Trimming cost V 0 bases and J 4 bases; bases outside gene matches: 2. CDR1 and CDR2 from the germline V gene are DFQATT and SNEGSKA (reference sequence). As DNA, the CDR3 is TGCAGTGCTAGAGATAGGGACAGGGGCTATGGCTACACCTTC. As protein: CSARDRDRGYGYTF.

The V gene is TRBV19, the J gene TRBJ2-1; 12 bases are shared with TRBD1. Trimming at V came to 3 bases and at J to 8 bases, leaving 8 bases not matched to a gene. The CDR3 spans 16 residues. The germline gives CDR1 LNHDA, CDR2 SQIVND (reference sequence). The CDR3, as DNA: TGTGCCAGTAGTATTGGGGGACAGGGGGCTCTTGATGAGCAGTTCTTC. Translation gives CASSIGGQGALDEQFF.

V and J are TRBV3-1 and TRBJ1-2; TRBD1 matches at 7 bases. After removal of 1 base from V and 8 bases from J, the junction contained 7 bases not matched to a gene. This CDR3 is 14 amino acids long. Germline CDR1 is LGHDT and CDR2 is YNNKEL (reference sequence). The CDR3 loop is CASSQVEGTEGYTF. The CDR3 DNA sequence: TGTGCCAGCAGCCAAGTTGAGGGGACAGAGGGCTACACCTTC.

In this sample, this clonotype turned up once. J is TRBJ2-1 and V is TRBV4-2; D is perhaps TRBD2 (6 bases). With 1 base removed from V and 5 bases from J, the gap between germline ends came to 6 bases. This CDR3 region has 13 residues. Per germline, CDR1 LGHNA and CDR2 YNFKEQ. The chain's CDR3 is CASSQGGDNEQFF. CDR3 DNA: TGTGCCAGCAGCCAAGGCGGGGACAATGAGCAGTTCTTC.

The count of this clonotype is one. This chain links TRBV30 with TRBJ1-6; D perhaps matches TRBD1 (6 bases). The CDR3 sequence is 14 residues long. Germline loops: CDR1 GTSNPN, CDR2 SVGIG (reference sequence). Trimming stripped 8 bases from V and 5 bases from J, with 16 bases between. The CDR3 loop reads CALESDSDNSPLHF. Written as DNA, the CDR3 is TGTGCCCTGGAGTCGGACAGCGATAATTCACCCCTCCACTTT.